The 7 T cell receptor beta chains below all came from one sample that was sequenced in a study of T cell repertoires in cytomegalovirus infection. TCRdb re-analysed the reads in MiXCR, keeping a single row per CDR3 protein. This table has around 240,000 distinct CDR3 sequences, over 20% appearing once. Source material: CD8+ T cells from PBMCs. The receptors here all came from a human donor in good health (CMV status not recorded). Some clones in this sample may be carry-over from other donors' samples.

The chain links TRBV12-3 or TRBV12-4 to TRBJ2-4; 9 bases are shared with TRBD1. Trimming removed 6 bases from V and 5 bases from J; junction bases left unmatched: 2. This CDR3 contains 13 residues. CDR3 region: CASSGDRENIQYF. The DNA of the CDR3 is TGTGCCAGCAGCGGGGACAGGGAAAACATTCAGTACTTC.

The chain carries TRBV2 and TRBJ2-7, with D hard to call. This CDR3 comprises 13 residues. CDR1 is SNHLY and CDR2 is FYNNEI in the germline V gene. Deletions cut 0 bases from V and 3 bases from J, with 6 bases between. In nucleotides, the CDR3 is TGTGCCAGCAGTGAAGCCCAACTCTACGAGCAGTACTTC. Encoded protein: CASSEAQLYEQYF.

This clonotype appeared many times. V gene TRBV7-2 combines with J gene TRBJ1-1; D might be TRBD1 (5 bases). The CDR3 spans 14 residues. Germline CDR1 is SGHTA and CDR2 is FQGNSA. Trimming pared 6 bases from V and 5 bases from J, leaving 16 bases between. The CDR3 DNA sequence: TGTGCCAGCAGTTGGGACCCGCGAGGAACTGAAGCTTTCTTT. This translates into CASSWDPRGTEAFF. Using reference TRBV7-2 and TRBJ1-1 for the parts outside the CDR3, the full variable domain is GAGVSQSPSNKVTEKGKDVELRCDPISGHTALYWYRQSLGQGLEFLIYFQGNSAPDKSGLPSDRFSAERTGGSVSTLTIQRTQQEDSAVYLCASSWDPRGTEAFFGQGTRLTVV.

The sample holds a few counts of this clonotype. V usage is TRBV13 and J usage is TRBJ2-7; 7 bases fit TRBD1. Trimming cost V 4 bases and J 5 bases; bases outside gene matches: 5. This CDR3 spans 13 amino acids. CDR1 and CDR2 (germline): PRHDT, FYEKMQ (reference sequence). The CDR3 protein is CASSYLQGDEQYF. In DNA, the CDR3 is TGTGCCAGCAGCTACCTCCAGGGGGACGAGCAGTACTTC. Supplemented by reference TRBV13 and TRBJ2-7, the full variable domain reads AAGVIQSPRHLIKEKRETATLKCYPIPRHDTVYWYQQGPGQDPQFLISFYEKMQSDKGSIPDRFSAQQFSDYHSELNMSSLELGDSALYFCASSYLQGDEQYFGPGTRLTVT.

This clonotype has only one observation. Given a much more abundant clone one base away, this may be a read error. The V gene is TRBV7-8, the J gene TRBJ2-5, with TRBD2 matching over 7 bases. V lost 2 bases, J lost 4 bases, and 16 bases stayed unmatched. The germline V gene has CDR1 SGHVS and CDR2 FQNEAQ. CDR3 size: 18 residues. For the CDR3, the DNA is TGTGCCAGCAGCTTAACGGGGAGGGGTCTAAGTTTCGGAGAGACCCAGTACTTC. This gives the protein CASSLTGRGLSFGETQYF.

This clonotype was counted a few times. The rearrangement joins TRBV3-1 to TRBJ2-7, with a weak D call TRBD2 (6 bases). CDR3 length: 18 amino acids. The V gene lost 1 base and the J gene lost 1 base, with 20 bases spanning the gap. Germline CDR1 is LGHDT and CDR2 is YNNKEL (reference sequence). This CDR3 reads CASSQVGGKGLVSYEQYF. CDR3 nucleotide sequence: TGTGCCAGCAGCCAAGTGGGAGGAAAGGGCCTAGTATCCTACGAGCAGTACTTC.

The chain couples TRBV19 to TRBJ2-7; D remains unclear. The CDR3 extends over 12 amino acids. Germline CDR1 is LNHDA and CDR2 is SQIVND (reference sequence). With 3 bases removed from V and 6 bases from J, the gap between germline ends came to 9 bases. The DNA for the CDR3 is TGTGCCAGTAGTATTTTCCCTGGCGAGCAGTACTTC. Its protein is CASSIFPGEQYF.